This is a list of T cell receptor beta chains from one sample in a study of blood T cell repertoires in COVID-19. Here immunoSEQ multiplex PCR was the method, and the copy in TCRdb shows in-frame clones only, minus some. The sample has about 76,000 clones; 75% to 90% are singletons. Sequences were obtained from peripheral blood. The receptor set was obtained from a human donor in a cohort sampled during active COVID-19. CDR3s include the opening cysteine and the closing phenylalanine or tryptophan. Fields, in order: D gene, J gene, V gene, clone size, CDR3 protein, CDR3 DNA. D genes are given only for firm matches. Size tells how often a clone was seen (once, few, many) or the class of an expanded clone, and some rows leave it out.

d_gene: TRBD2; j_gene: TRBJ2-7; v_gene: TRBV5-1; abundance: .; CDR3aa: CASSPNTLAGGSSEQYF; CDR3nt: TGCGCCAGCAGCCCCAACACTCTAGCGGGGGGATCCTCCGAGCAGTACTTC
d_gene: TRBD1; j_gene: TRBJ2-1; v_gene: TRBV7-9; abundance: .; CDR3aa: CASSLAIGTGLIYNEQFF; CDR3nt: TGTGCCAGCAGCTTAGCGATTGGGACAGGACTCATCTACAATGAGCAGTTCTTC
d_gene: .; j_gene: TRBJ2-5; v_gene: TRBV18; abundance: .; CDR3aa: CASSPGGTLRETQYF; CDR3nt: TGTGCCAGCTCACCAGGGGGGACCTTACGCGAGACCCAGTACTTC
d_gene: TRBD2; j_gene: TRBJ2-3; v_gene: TRBV28; abundance: .; CDR3aa: CASSPSGLLTDTQYF; CDR3nt: TGTGCCAGCAGTCCCTCGGGACTACTCACAGATACGCAGTATTTT
d_gene: .; j_gene: TRBJ1-6; v_gene: TRBV6-5; abundance: .; CDR3aa: CASSYEPNSPLHF; CDR3nt: TGTGCCAGCAGTTACGAGCCAAATTCACCCCTCCACTTT
d_gene: .; j_gene: TRBJ1-5; v_gene: TRBV5-6; abundance: .; CDR3aa: CASSLDRLILSNQPQHF; CDR3nt: TGTGCCAGCAGCTTGGACAGGCTGATACTCAGCAATCAGCCCCAGCATTTT
d_gene: TRBD1; j_gene: TRBJ1-2; v_gene: TRBV25-1; abundance: .; CDR3aa: CATQRTGLNYGYTF; CDR3nt: TGTGCCACCCAGAGGACAGGGCTGAACTATGGCTACACCTTC
d_gene: .; j_gene: TRBJ2-5; v_gene: TRBV7-9; abundance: .; CDR3aa: CASIKGASGETQYF; CDR3nt: TGTGCCAGCATCAAGGGAGCCTCCGGGGAGACCCAGTACTTC
d_gene: TRBD2; j_gene: TRBJ2-7; v_gene: TRBV3-1/TRBV3-2; abundance: .; CDR3aa: CASSHGTSGRVGEQYF; CDR3nt: TGTGCCAGCAGCCACGGGACTAGCGGGAGAGTTGGCGAGCAGTACTTC
d_gene: .; j_gene: TRBJ2-7; v_gene: TRBV7-7; abundance: .; CDR3aa: CASSSTLRGGEQYF; CDR3nt: TGTGCTAGCAGCTCGACCCTGCGCGGCGGCGAGCAGTACTTC
d_gene: TRBD1; j_gene: TRBJ2-3; v_gene: TRBV25-1; abundance: once; CDR3aa: CASSPWTGGTDTQYF; CDR3nt: TGTGCCAGCAGTCCGTGGACAGGGGGAACAGATACGCAGTATTTT
d_gene: TRBD1; j_gene: TRBJ1-2; v_gene: TRBV27; abundance: .; CDR3aa: CASSFSRGRPNYGYTF; CDR3nt: TGTGCCAGCAGTTTTTCCAGGGGGCGGCCCAACTATGGCTACACCTTC
d_gene: .; j_gene: TRBJ2-5; v_gene: TRBV5-1; abundance: .; CDR3aa: CASSLGPGLAGETQYF; CDR3nt: TGCGCCAGCAGCTTGGGTCCGGGCCTCGCGGGGGAGACCCAGTACTTC
d_gene: .; j_gene: TRBJ2-7; v_gene: TRBV18; abundance: .; CDR3aa: CASSREEYEQYF; CDR3nt: TGTGCCAGCTCACGTGAGGAGTACGAGCAGTACTTC